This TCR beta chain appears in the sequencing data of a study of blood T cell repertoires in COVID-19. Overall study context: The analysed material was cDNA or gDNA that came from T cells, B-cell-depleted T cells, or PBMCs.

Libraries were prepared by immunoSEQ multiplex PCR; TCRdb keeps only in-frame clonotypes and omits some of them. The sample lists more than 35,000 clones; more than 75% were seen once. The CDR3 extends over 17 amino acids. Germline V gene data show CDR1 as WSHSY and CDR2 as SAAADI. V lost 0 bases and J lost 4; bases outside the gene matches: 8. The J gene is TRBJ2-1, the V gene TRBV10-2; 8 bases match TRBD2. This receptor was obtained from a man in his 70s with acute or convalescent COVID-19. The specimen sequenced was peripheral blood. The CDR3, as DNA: TGCGCCAGCAGTGAGTCTTATAGAACGGGAGGGTACAATGAGCAGTTCTTC. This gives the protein CASSESYRTGGYNEQFF.